Listed here are 2 T cell receptor beta chains from one sample, sequenced in a study of cytomegalovirus exposure and HLA in healthy donors. Both 60 Vbeta primers and 13 Jbeta primers went into the PCR. Clones were read by immunoSEQ multiplex PCR, and TCRdb kept only the in-frame ones, dropping some. The sample contains some 250,000 clones, roughly 87% of which appear only once. Material: PBMCs. All receptors derive from a woman aged 40-49 years in good health and CMV-seropositive.

The chain is built from TRBV10-3 and TRBJ1-1; tentative D call: TRBD1 (6 bases). Germline V gives CDR1 ENHRY, CDR2 SYGVKD. CDR3 length: 11 residues. Trimming shortened V by 2 bases and J by 11 bases, and 9 bases separated the two germline ends. CDR3 protein: CAISEGQSAFF. As DNA, the CDR3 is TGTGCCATCAGTGAGGGACAGTCGGCTTTCTTT.

The genes are TRBV4-2 and TRBJ1-3; a possible D gene is TRBD1 (6 bases). Germline loops: CDR1 LGHNA, CDR2 YNFKEQ. CDR3 length: 17 residues. V dropped 0 bases and J dropped 4 bases, with 16 bases sitting between them. The DNA of the CDR3 is TGTGCCAGCAGCCAAGAAATAGGGGGGGTGACCGGAAACACCATATATTTT. It codes for CASSQEIGGVTGNTIYF.